A single sample gave rise to the 15 T cell receptor beta chains below, sequenced in a study of blood T cell repertoires in COVID-19. Clones were read by immunoSEQ multiplex PCR, and TCRdb kept only the in-frame ones, dropping some. The profile shows approximately 300,000 clones, over 90% of them singletons. The sequenced sample consisted of PBMCs or T cells enriched from blood (not recorded which). The source is a woman aged 25 to 39 who had been exposed to COVID-19.

The CDR3 loop is CASSNGLGSRAEAFF. The CDR3 DNA is TGTGCCAGCAGCAATGGACTCGGTAGTAGGGCTGAAGCTTTCTTT. V usage is TRBV7-2 and J usage is TRBJ1-1; D ambiguous. CDR3 size: 15 residues. The germline V gene has CDR1 SGHTA and CDR2 FQGNSA. The germline V and J ends were trimmed by 5 bases and 6 bases, with 19 bases remaining between them.

The rearrangement links TRBV3-1 (or the pseudogene TRBV3-2) to TRBJ1-3; possible D gene TRBD1, 5 bases. Germline V gene sequence: CDR1 LGHDT, CDR2 YNNKEL (reference sequence). V was pared by 5 bases and J by 4 bases, with 12 bases between. CDR3 length: 14 residues. The CDR3 reads CASSWRGSGNTIYF. For the CDR3, the DNA is TGTGCCAGCAGCTGGAGGGGTTCGGGAAACACCATATATTTT.

J is TRBJ1-2 and V is TRBV19; 10 bases agree with TRBD1. Germline V gene data show CDR1 as LNHDA and CDR2 as SQIVND (reference sequence). The CDR3 has 15 amino acids. V lost 7 bases and J lost 4; bases outside the gene matches: 9. In nucleotides, the CDR3 is TGTGCCAGTAATAAGATGACAGGGGGCGCCTATGGCTACACCTTC. Translated: CASNKMTGGAYGYTF.

The CDR3 DNA is TGTGCCACCAGCAGAGTAGAGTCAGGAGGCTACGAGCAGTACTTC. Translated: CATSRVESGGYEQYF. This chain joins TRBV15 and TRBJ2-7; a weak D match, TRBD2 (5 bases). Germline CDR1 and CDR2: LNHNV and YYDKDF (reference sequence). The CDR3 is 15 residues long. The V end was cut by 1 base, the J end by 3 bases, with 13 bases between.

The rearrangement uses TRBV6-5 and TRBJ1-2, with D hard to call. Germline CDR1 MNHEY, CDR2 SVGAGI. The CDR3 is 14 residues long. With 0 bases removed from V and 7 bases from J, the gap between germline ends came to 12 bases. Here the CDR3 reads CASSYSGQLIGYTF. The CDR3 DNA reads TGTGCCAGCAGTTACTCTGGCCAACTAATTGGCTACACCTTC.

This chain joins TRBV7-9 and TRBJ2-3; maybe TRBD2 (5 bases). The germline V gene encodes CDR1 SEHNR and CDR2 FQNEAQ (reference sequence). The CDR3 covers 12 residues. The V end was cut by 7 bases, the J end by 6 bases, with 11 bases between. The CDR3 is CASTSGSDTQYF. The CDR3 DNA is TGTGCCAGCACCAGCGGTTCGGATACGCAGTATTTT. The full variable domain, in which reference TRBV7-9 and TRBJ2-3 provide the parts outside the CDR3, is DTGVSQNPRHKITKRGQNVTFRCDPISEHNRLYWYRQTLGQGPEFLTYFQNEAQLEKSRLLSDRFSAERPKGSFSTLEIQRTEQGDSAMYLCASTSGSDTQYFGPGTRLTVL.

This sequence joins TRBV4-1 and TRBJ2-5; 10 bases match TRBD2. Germline V CDR1 and CDR2: MGHRA, YSYEKL. The trim removed 1 base at V and 1 base at J, leaving 9 bases unmatched. The CDR3 has 18 residues. The CDR3 nucleotides are TGCGCCAGCAGCCAAGCTAAGGCTAGCGGGGGACCCCAAGAGACCCAGTACTTC. Amino acids: CASSQAKASGGPQETQYF.

The genes are TRBV2 and TRBJ1-1; D not resolved. Germline V CDR1 and CDR2: SNHLY, FYNNEI. This CDR3 spans 12 amino acids. With 6 bases removed from V and 1 base from J, the gap between germline ends came to 6 bases. CDR3 DNA: TGTGCCAGCAGAAGAGGGAACACTGAAGCTTTCTTT. This codes for CASRRGNTEAFF.

The rearrangement uses TRBV18 and TRBJ1-4, with D perhaps TRBD1 (5 bases). Germline values: CDR1 KGHSH, CDR2 LQKENI. The CDR3 extends over 13 amino acids. V was shortened by 4 bases and J by 5 bases, with 8 bases between the two germline ends. In nucleotides, the CDR3 is TGTGCCAGCTCACGAGGACAAAATGAAAAACTGTTTTTT. Residues: CASSRGQNEKLFF.

The CDR3 nucleotides are TGTGCCAGCAGTGAAAAGTGGGGGGGCAGGAATGAGCAGTTCTTC. As protein: CASSEKWGGRNEQFF. This chain connects TRBV25-1 to TRBJ2-1, with D maybe TRBD2 (7 bases). Germline loops: CDR1 MGHDK, CDR2 SYGVNS. The length of the CDR3 is 15 residues. V lost 2 bases and J lost 7, with 15 bases in between.

The CDR3 is CASSTNSAGGQETQYF. CDR3 nucleotide sequence: TGTGCCAGCAGCACGAACTCAGCGGGGGGGCAAGAGACCCAGTACTTC. J is TRBJ2-5 and V is TRBV9; TRBD2 matches at 10 bases. Germline CDR1 SGDLS, CDR2 YYNGEE. The CDR3 is made up of 16 amino acids. After removal of 4 bases from V and 2 bases from J, the junction contained 8 bases not matched to a gene.

The J gene is TRBJ2-1, the V gene TRBV18; 9 bases align to TRBD2. This CDR3 has 18 residues. V was pared by 1 base and J by 4 bases, with 11 bases of the junction left unmatched. Germline CDR1 and CDR2: KGHSH and LQKENI. The CDR3 nucleotides are TGTGCCAGCTCACCACGCTTCCAGCGGGGGGCTCTATACAATGAGCAGTTCTTC. Translated: CASSPRFQRGALYNEQFF.

This sequence joins TRBV9 and TRBJ2-6; the match to TRBD1 covers 9 bases. The V and J ends lost 3 bases and 2 bases, in that order; junction bases with no gene match: 3. In germline, CDR1 is SGDLS, CDR2 YYNGEE. CDR3 length: 16 amino acids. The CDR3 DNA is TGTGCCAGCAGCGCACAGGGGGCGCCTGGGGCCAACGTCCTGACTTTC. This encodes CASSAQGAPGANVLTF.

The V call is TRBV12-3 or TRBV12-4, the J call TRBJ1-6, with TRBD1 as a possible D gene (6 bases). There are 13 residues in the CDR3. V lost 7 bases and J lost 6, with 10 bases in between. This chain's CDR3 is CASKDRTNSPLHF. DNA for the CDR3: TGTGCCAGCAAAGACAGGACTAATTCACCCCTCCACTTT.

This chain joins TRBV12-3 or TRBV12-4 and TRBJ2-3; the match to TRBD1 covers 9 bases. The V gene end was trimmed by 6 bases and the J gene end by 10 bases; junction bases not matched to a gene: 8. The CDR3 covers 13 residues. The DNA of the CDR3 is TGTGCCAGCAGACGGACAGGGGAAAATCCGCAGTATTTT. Translation: CASRRTGENPQYF.